Listed here are 4 T cell receptor beta chains from one sample, sequenced in a study of post-analysis software for immune sequencing data. These receptors have no known antigen. Sequencing libraries made from TCR beta cDNA carried unique molecular identifiers. Using its own MiXCR run on the PCR reads, TCRdb lists one record per CDR3 protein. The sample has almost 700,000 distinct CDR3 sequences, 55% to 60% seen once. Study conclusions and caveats: Patients showed TRBV5-6, TRBV5-1 and TRBV20-1 among a few TRBV segments more frequent than in controls.

Input material: blood. The receptors originated from a girl aged 2 to 10 with multiple sclerosis.

The chain carries TRBV7-6 and TRBJ1-6, with 10 bases lining up with TRBD1. This CDR3 comprises 15 residues. Germline CDR1 and CDR2: SGHVS and FNYEAQ. V lost 5 bases to trimming and J lost 8 bases; unmatched junction nucleotides: 6. The CDR3 sequence is CASSLRTGGDSPLHF. The CDR3 coding sequence is TGTGCCAGCAGCCTTCGGACAGGGGGTGATTCACCCCTCCACTTT.

The chain employs TRBV20-1 and TRBJ1-2; D not resolved. Germline V gene sequence: CDR1 DFQATT, CDR2 SNEGSKA (reference sequence). V was pared by 3 bases and J by 8 bases, with 10 bases between. CDR3 length: 11 residues. DNA of the CDR3: TGCAGTGCTAGGAGGTCTTCGGGCTACACCTTC. This codes for CSARRSSGYTF.

The rearrangement links TRBV3-1 to TRBJ2-7; the match to TRBD2 covers 10 bases. This CDR3 has 16 amino acids. Per germline, CDR1 LGHDT and CDR2 YNNKEL (reference sequence). Trimming cost V 4 bases and J 2 bases; bases outside gene matches: 8. CDR3 region: CASSRQTSGLTYEQYF. For the CDR3, the DNA is TGTGCCAGCAGCCGACAGACTAGCGGGCTCACCTACGAGCAGTACTTC.

This chain uses TRBV5-1 with TRBJ1-2; D perhaps matches TRBD1 (5 bases). The V gene's germline CDR1 is SGHRS and CDR2 YFSETQ. The CDR3 consists of 14 residues. V was clipped by 4 bases and J by 6 bases, with 16 bases between them. The CDR3 bases are TGCGCCAGCAGCCCCGGGACTCAAATCGATGGCTACACCTTC. As protein: CASSPGTQIDGYTF.